This T cell receptor beta chain was retrieved from a study of T-cell reconstitution after alpha-beta-depleted transplantation in children. Unique molecular identifiers were incorporated into the prepared TCRbeta library. TCRdb analysed the PCR reads with MiXCR anew, one entry per CDR3 protein. The table has roughly 180,000 distinct CDR3 sequences, about 14% seen once. The specimen comprised PBMCs from the stem cell graft donor, sampled from the stem cell graft. This clonotype originated in a human donor who donated a stem cell graft to a child with acute lymphoblastic leukemia.

CDR3 bases: TGTGCCAGCAGCTTGGCCCTGGGTAGCGCAAACACCGGGGAGCTGTTTTTT. Protein: CASSLALGSANTGELFF. The rearrangement joins TRBV5-4 to TRBJ2-2, with D perhaps matching TRBD2 (5 bases). CDR3 length: 17 residues. With 0 bases removed from V and 2 bases from J, the gap between germline ends came to 14 bases. Germline assignment: CDR1 SGHNT and CDR2 YYREEE (reference sequence).